These 17 T cell receptor beta chains came from one sample sequenced in a study of PD-L1 blockade in urothelial cancer. Sequencing was performed with immunoSEQ multiplex PCR; in TCRdb, only in-frame clones are kept and a portion is missing. Altogether 70,000 to 75,000 clones are present, roughly 91% being singletons, with the ten largest covering 3.4%. The specimen was PBMCs, collected around atezolizumab (anti-PD-L1) treatment. The receptor set was obtained from a man in his 60s with urothelial cancer.

The J gene is TRBJ1-1, the V gene TRBV6-6; a weak D match, TRBD1 (5 bases). CDR1 MNHNY and CDR2 SVGAGI come from the germline V gene (reference sequence). The CDR3 is 14 amino acids. The ends were cut back, 8 bases at V and 8 bases at J, with 21 bases in the middle. The CDR3 reads CASLKGSAAREAFF. The DNA of the CDR3 is TGTGCCAGCCTAAAGGGGTCGGCAGCCCGAGAAGCTTTCTTT.

The chain is built from TRBV6-5 and TRBJ1-3; the D gene is possibly TRBD1 (5 bases). V lost 4 bases and J 2 bases, leaving 9 bases between the germline ends. This CDR3 is built from 14 residues. CDR1 MNHEY and CDR2 SVGAGI come from the germline V gene. The CDR3 protein is CASSSGSTGNTIYF. Here the CDR3 DNA reads TGTGCCAGCAGTTCAGGGTCTACTGGAAACACCATATATTTT.

This clone was observed a single time. The V call is TRBV28, the J call TRBJ1-2, with D tentatively TRBD1 (5 bases). From germline, CDR1 is MDHEN and CDR2 SYDVKM. The length of the CDR3 is 14 residues. The ends were cut back, 5 bases at V and 4 bases at J, with 14 bases in the middle. Here the CDR3 DNA reads TGTGCCAGCAGTGGACCGTTGGGGCTCTATGGCTACACCTTC. Residues: CASSGPLGLYGYTF.

The chain is built from TRBV10-3 and TRBJ2-3, with 9 positions matching TRBD2. The CDR3 loop spans 16 amino acids. Trimming at V came to 2 bases and at J to 8 bases, leaving 11 bases not matched to a gene. Germline V CDR1 and CDR2: ENHRY, SYGVKD. CDR3 sequence reads: CAISENRGGAQGTQYF. DNA for the CDR3: TGTGCCATCAGTGAGAACCGCGGGGGGGCGCAGGGTACGCAGTATTTT.

Comment on this clone: One end of the junction does not line up with germline, which may come from a read error. The chain has TRBV27 and TRBJ2-5; D is possibly TRBD1 (5 bases). Germline lookup yields CDR1 MNHEY and CDR2 SMNVEV (reference sequence). This CDR3 has 18 residues. The CDR3 coding sequence is TGTGCCAGCAGTTTGGGGCCCTGGGGCAGAGTTAACCAGGAGACCCAGTACTTC. Its translation is CASSLGPWGRVNQETQYF.

This clone was counted a single time. J is TRBJ2-5 and V is TRBV7-9, with D perhaps matching TRBD2 (6 bases). The CDR3 is 16 amino acids. CDR1 and CDR2 (germline): SEHNR, FQNEAQ (reference sequence). V lost 2 bases and J lost 1, with 14 bases in between. The CDR3 sequence: CASSLRGGYPQETQYF. The CDR3, as DNA: TGTGCCAGCAGCTTAAGGGGAGGCTACCCCCAAGAGACCCAGTACTTC.

The rearrangement uses TRBV28 and TRBJ1-4; 12 positions match TRBD1. The CDR3 runs to 14 residues. Per the germline V gene, CDR1 is MDHEN and CDR2 is SYDVKM. V trimming: 6 bases; J trimming: 8 bases; junction bases outside the gene matches: 4. CDR3 in DNA: TGTGCCAGCAGCCAGGGACAGGGGGCGGAAAAACTGTTTTTT. It codes for CASSQGQGAEKLFF.

CDR3 residues: CASSLGTGDEKLFF. The CDR3, as DNA: TGCGCCAGCAGCCTCGGGACAGGGGATGAAAAACTGTTTTTT. This chain uses TRBV5-1 with TRBJ1-4; the match to TRBD1 covers 10 bases. The length of the CDR3 is 14 residues. CDR1 and CDR2 from the germline V gene are SGHRS and YFSETQ. The trim removed 4 bases at V and 6 bases at J, leaving 3 bases unmatched.

In this sample, this clone turned up a few times. The V call is TRBV5-1, the J call TRBJ2-1, with a tentative D call TRBD2 (5 bases). The CDR3 is 13 residues long. Germline CDR1 reads SGHRS; CDR2 reads YFSETQ. Trimming shortened V by 7 bases and J by 5 bases, and 13 bases separated the two germline ends. The CDR3 is CASGGGLDNEQFF. Here the CDR3 DNA reads TGCGCCAGCGGTGGAGGATTGGACAATGAGCAGTTCTTC.

The chain is built from TRBV7-9 and TRBJ1-2; perhaps TRBD1 as D (5 bases). The length of the CDR3 is 14 residues. Germline values: CDR1 SEHNR, CDR2 FQNEAQ (reference sequence). V lost 1 base and J lost 4, with 10 bases in between. CDR3 amino acids: CASSLEAGGYGYTF. The CDR3 nucleotides read TGTGCCAGCAGCTTAGAGGCGGGGGGCTATGGCTACACCTTC.

The sample holds one count of this clone. This sequence joins TRBV5-6 and TRBJ2-1; 8 positions agree with TRBD2. CDR1 and CDR2 from the germline V gene are SGHDT and YYEEEE. The CDR3 length is 15 residues. The V gene end was trimmed by 0 bases and the J gene end by 6 bases; junction bases not matched to a gene: 5. For the CDR3, the DNA is TGTGCCAGCAGCTTGGGGGCGGGGGGAGCCAATGAGCAGTTCTTC. Protein sequence: CASSLGAGGANEQFF.

The chain is built from TRBV5-1 and TRBJ2-7; 9 positions agree with TRBD1. Germline CDR1 reads SGHRS; CDR2 reads YFSETQ. With V trimmed by 0 bases and J by 5 bases, 9 bases remained unmatched. The CDR3 runs to 16 residues. The CDR3 spells CASSLGIRTGEHEQYF. The DNA for the CDR3 is TGCGCCAGCAGCTTGGGTATTCGGACAGGGGAGCACGAGCAGTACTTC.

The chain employs TRBV5-6 and TRBJ1-2, with 9 nucleotides matching TRBD1. V lost 4 bases to trimming and J lost 7 bases; unmatched junction nucleotides: 5. Germline CDR1 SGHDT, CDR2 YYEEEE. This CDR3 has 13 amino acids. This chain's CDR3 is CASSIQGAVGYTF. The DNA of the CDR3 is TGTGCCAGCAGCATACAGGGGGCTGTTGGCTACACCTTC.

This clone appeared a single time. The genes are TRBV28 and TRBJ2-3; TRBD1 agrees at 10 bases. The trim removed 5 bases at V and 3 bases at J, leaving 5 bases unmatched. Per germline, CDR1 MDHEN and CDR2 SYDVKM. The CDR3 sequence is 15 residues long. CDR3 in amino acids: CASSPTGGRTDTQYF. The CDR3 DNA is TGTGCCAGCAGTCCGACAGGGGGCAGAACAGATACGCAGTATTTT.

The chain recombines TRBV19 with TRBJ2-3; D is uncertain. Germline CDR1 LNHDA, CDR2 SQIVND (reference sequence). V was pared by 5 bases and J by 1 base, with 10 bases between. The CDR3 is 14 residues long. For the CDR3, the DNA is TGTGCCAGTAGTCCACCCCCAGGCACAGATACGCAGTATTTT. This encodes CASSPPPGTDTQYF. The entire variable domain, with the rest obtained from reference TRBV19 and TRBJ2-3, is as follows: DGGITQSPKYLFRKEGQNVTLSCEQNLNHDAMYWYRQDPGQGLRLIYYSQIVNDFQKGDIAEGYSVSREKKESFPLTVTSAQKNPTAFYLCASSPPPGTDTQYFGPGTRLTVL.

The chain employs TRBV2 and TRBJ1-4; 8 bases are a match to TRBD1. The germline CDR1 and CDR2 sequences are SNHLY and FYNNEI. The CDR3 is made up of 17 amino acids. With 4 bases clipped from V and 5 bases from J, the junction kept 12 bases outside the gene matches. The CDR3 reads CASSAQGGQGANEKLFF. The CDR3 bases are TGTGCCAGCAGTGCCCAGGGGGGGCAGGGGGCAAATGAAAAACTGTTTTTT.

The rearrangement uses TRBV15 and TRBJ1-4; D is perhaps TRBD1 (5 bases). The CDR3 extends over 15 amino acids. Trimming left V 0 bases short and J 7 bases short, with 12 bases between. In germline, CDR1 is LNHNV, CDR2 YYDKDF (reference sequence). This CDR3 reads CATSRDLGRGEKLFF. In nucleotides, the CDR3 is TGTGCCACCAGCAGAGATCTGGGGAGGGGTGAAAAACTGTTTTTT.